The present entry profiles one TCR beta chain with its context. The entry originates in a study of OX40 agonist ivuxolimab in advanced cancers. TCRdb keeps only in-frame clones here, not all; method: immunoSEQ multiplex PCR. The sample has 35,000 to 40,000 clones; 80% to 90% are singletons. The receptor was derived from an adult with an advanced solid tumor such as melanoma, head and neck, liver or kidney cancer. The sample in question was CD4+ or CD8+ T cells sorted from blood, obtained in a trial of the OX40 agonist ivuxolimab.

As DNA, the CDR3 is TGTGCCAGCAGTTTACAGGCGGGACAGGAACGCCGCGCCTACGAGCAGTACTTC. This encodes CASSLQAGQERRAYEQYF. The chain couples TRBV27 to TRBJ2-7; TRBD1 matches at 8 bases. The CDR3 is 18 amino acids. V trimming: 2 bases; J trimming: 2 bases; junction bases outside the gene matches: 14. Germline CDR1 is MNHEY and CDR2 is SMNVEV (reference sequence).